The next 17 T cell receptor beta chains were all read from a single sample in a study of cytomegalovirus exposure and HLA in healthy donors. It was with 60 Vbeta and 13 Jbeta primers that the PCR ran. Some clones are missing from TCRdb's copy, which holds only in-frame ones; the method was immunoSEQ multiplex PCR. This sample has 130,000 to 150,000 clones, with around 65% found just once. Source material: PBMCs. These receptors were obtained from a woman under 40 in good health and CMV-seropositive.

This chain joins TRBV12-5 and TRBJ2-7, with TRBD1 as a possible D gene (6 bases). The germline CDR1 and CDR2 sequences are LGHNT and FRNRAP. The germline V and J ends were trimmed by 10 bases and 2 bases, with 21 bases remaining between them. This CDR3 region has 15 residues. Here the CDR3 reads CANLRLRQETYEQYF. The CDR3 region has the DNA TGTGCTAACCTTAGGCTGCGACAGGAGACCTACGAGCAGTACTTC.

V gene TRBV5-1 combines with J gene TRBJ1-2; possible D gene TRBD1, 6 bases. CDR1 is SGHRS, CDR2 YFSETQ, per germline. The CDR3 runs to 13 residues. The germline V and J ends were trimmed by 5 bases and 8 bases, with 16 bases remaining between them. In DNA form, the CDR3 reads TGCGCCAGCAGGCGGACAGCCCCGGGGGGCTACACCTTC. This translates into CASRRTAPGGYTF.

The chain has TRBV30 and TRBJ1-2; 7 nucleotides line up with TRBD1. CDR3 length: 13 residues. Germline lookup yields CDR1 GTSNPN and CDR2 SVGIG (reference sequence). Losses at the gene ends were 1 base for V and 4 bases for J; bases not matched to a gene: 3. The CDR3 DNA is TGTGCCTGGAGTGAGTACAGGGGCTATGGCTACACCTTC. Translating it yields CAWSEYRGYGYTF. Filled out from reference TRBV30 and TRBJ1-2, the complete variable domain reads SQTIHQWPATLVQPVGSPLSLECTVEGTSNPNLYWYRQAAGRGLQLLFYSVGIGQISSEVPQNLSASRPQDRQFILSSKKLLLSDSGFYLCAWSEYRGYGYTFGSGTRLTVV.

The V call is TRBV27, the J call TRBJ2-7, with a tentative D call TRBD1 (6 bases). The CDR3 consists of 13 residues. The germline V gene has CDR1 MNHEY and CDR2 SMNVEV (reference sequence). Trimming stripped 6 bases from V and 2 bases from J, with 11 bases between. For the CDR3, the DNA is TGTGCCAGCAGAAAAAACAGGGCCTACGAGCAGTACTTC. It is translated as CASRKNRAYEQYF.

The chain joins TRBV30 to TRBJ2-2; D gene unclear. V shed 0 bases and J shed 8 bases, with 16 bases lying between them. Germline V lookup: CDR1 GTSNPN, CDR2 SVGIG (reference sequence). The CDR3 contains 15 residues. In DNA, the CDR3 is TGTGCCTGGAGTGTACCGCGGCTGAAGGCGGGGGAGCTGTTTTTT. It is translated as CAWSVPRLKAGELFF.

The CDR3 sequence: CASSQLAGGPYEQYF. The CDR3 DNA follows: TGTGCCAGCAGTCAACTAGCGGGAGGGCCCTACGAGCAGTACTTC. The chain has TRBV6-1 and TRBJ2-7; TRBD2 matches 13 bases. Germline loops: CDR1 MNHNS, CDR2 SASEGT. The CDR3 is 15 residues long. V was clipped by 5 bases and J by 2 bases; unmatched bases: 3.

The V call is TRBV30, the J call TRBJ1-3; no clear D. Trimming removed 6 bases at V and 0 bases at J, with 12 bases between. The V gene's germline CDR1 is GTSNPN and CDR2 SVGIG (reference sequence). CDR3 length: 14 residues. CDR3 DNA sequence: TGTGCCTGTCATCAGGCCCGCTCTGGAAACACCATATATTTT. As protein: CACHQARSGNTIYF.

The sample holds a few counts of this clone. The V call is TRBV5-6, the J call TRBJ1-4; 11 nucleotides align to TRBD1. CDR1 is SGHDT and CDR2 is YYEEEE in the germline V gene. This CDR3 contains 15 residues. With 4 bases clipped from V and 7 bases from J, the junction kept 6 bases outside the gene matches. The CDR3, as DNA: TGTGCCAGCAGCCAGGACAGGGGGCGAAGTGAAAAACTGTTTTTT. Its translation is CASSQDRGRSEKLFF.

V and J are TRBV4-2 and TRBJ1-1; 7 nucleotides line up with TRBD1. The CDR3 extends over 14 amino acids. V shed 4 bases and J 6 bases; nucleotides not matched to a gene: 8. The germline V gene encodes CDR1 LGHNA and CDR2 YNFKEQ. CDR3 DNA sequence: TGTGCCAGCAGCCTGAACAGGGGTTCGCCTGAAGCTTTCTTT. It translates to CASSLNRGSPEAFF.

The chain uses TRBV7-8 and TRBJ2-7; D may be TRBD2 (6 bases). Germline V gene data show CDR1 as SGHVS and CDR2 as FQNEAQ. Between the trimmed V and J ends, which lost 1 base and 0 bases, there was a span of 19 bases. The CDR3 loop spans 18 amino acids. The CDR3 protein is CASSLVIAGRVLSYEQYF. The CDR3 DNA follows: TGTGCCAGCAGCTTAGTTATTGCGGGAAGGGTTCTCTCCTACGAGCAGTACTTC.

CDR3 nucleotides: TGTGCCAGCAGTTACTGGGACAGGGGGGGGAGAGAGACCCAGTACTTC. This translates into CASSYWDRGGRETQYF. The chain recombines TRBV6-6 with TRBJ2-5, with TRBD1 identical over 11 bases. Trimming removed 1 base from V and 4 bases from J; junction bases left unmatched: 5. Germline CDR1 is MNHNY and CDR2 is SVGAGI (reference sequence). The CDR3 length is 16 residues.

This chain uses TRBV15 with TRBJ1-4; TRBD1 aligns across 8 bases. The V segment lost 3 bases and the J segment 6 bases; nucleotides outside the gene matches: 6. Looked up from germline, CDR1 is LNHNV and CDR2 is YYDKDF (reference sequence). This CDR3 spans 15 amino acids. The CDR3 DNA is TGTGCCACCAGCAGGGGACAGGCAAGGGATGAAAAACTGTTTTTT. It codes for CATSRGQARDEKLFF.

This sequence joins TRBV10-1 and TRBJ1-1; 8 bases match TRBD1. Trimming cost V 6 bases and J 4 bases; bases outside gene matches: 4. CDR1 is WNHNN and CDR2 is SYGVQD in the germline V gene (reference sequence). The CDR3 consists of 13 residues. CDR3 amino acids: CASRATGGTEAFF. CDR3 nucleotides: TGCGCCAGCAGAGCCACAGGGGGCACTGAAGCTTTCTTT.

The chain uses TRBV27 and TRBJ1-5; D is ambiguous. The CDR3 contains 13 residues. Deletions cut 1 base from V and 7 bases from J, with 8 bases between. Germline V lookup: CDR1 MNHEY, CDR2 SMNVEV (reference sequence). DNA for the CDR3: TGTGCCAGCAGTTTATTCTTCAGGCAGCCCCAGCATTTT. Its translation: CASSLFFRQPQHF.

This clone was observed a few times. J is TRBJ2-7 and V is TRBV28, with 10 bases matching TRBD1. The V gene end was trimmed by 5 bases and the J gene end by 3 bases; junction bases not matched to a gene: 4. The germline V gene encodes CDR1 MDHEN and CDR2 SYDVKM. CDR3 length: 14 residues. CDR3 in DNA: TGTGCCAGCAGTCGACAGGGGGCCGGCTACGAGCAGTACTTC. Its protein is CASSRQGAGYEQYF.

The V gene is TRBV4-2, the J gene TRBJ2-2, with 10 bases matching TRBD2. V trimming: 2 bases; J trimming: 4 bases; junction bases outside the gene matches: 10. Germline CDR1 reads LGHNA; CDR2 reads YNFKEQ. The CDR3 contains 18 residues. CDR3 residues: CASSQRVVASGSTGELFF. The CDR3 DNA follows: TGTGCCAGCAGCCAACGGGTGGTGGCTAGCGGGAGCACCGGGGAGCTGTTTTTT.

V and J are TRBV7-8 and TRBJ1-1; 9 nucleotides agree with TRBD1. Germline V gene lookup returns CDR1 SGHVS and CDR2 FQNEAQ. The CDR3 runs to 15 residues. V trimming: 5 bases; J trimming: 7 bases; junction bases outside the gene matches: 11. In DNA form, the CDR3 reads TGTGCCAGCAGCCCGAGTGGACAGGGGATAATTGAAGCTTTCTTT. Translating it yields CASSPSGQGIIEAFF.